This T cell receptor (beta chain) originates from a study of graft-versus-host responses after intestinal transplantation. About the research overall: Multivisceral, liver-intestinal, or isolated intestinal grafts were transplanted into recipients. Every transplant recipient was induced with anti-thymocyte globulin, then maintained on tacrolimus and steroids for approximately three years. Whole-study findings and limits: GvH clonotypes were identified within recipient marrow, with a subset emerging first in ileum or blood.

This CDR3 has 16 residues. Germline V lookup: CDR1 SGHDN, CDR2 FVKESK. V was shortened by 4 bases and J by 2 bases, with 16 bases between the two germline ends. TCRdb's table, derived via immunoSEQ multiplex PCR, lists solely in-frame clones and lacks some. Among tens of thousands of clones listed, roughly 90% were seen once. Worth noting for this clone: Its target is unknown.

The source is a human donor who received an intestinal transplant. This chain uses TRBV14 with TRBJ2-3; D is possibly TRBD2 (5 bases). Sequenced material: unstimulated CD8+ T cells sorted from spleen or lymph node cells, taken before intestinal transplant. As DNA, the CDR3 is TGTGCCAGCAGCCCCATTGGCGGGCGAATCACAGATACGCAGTATTTT. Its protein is CASSPIGGRITDTQYF.